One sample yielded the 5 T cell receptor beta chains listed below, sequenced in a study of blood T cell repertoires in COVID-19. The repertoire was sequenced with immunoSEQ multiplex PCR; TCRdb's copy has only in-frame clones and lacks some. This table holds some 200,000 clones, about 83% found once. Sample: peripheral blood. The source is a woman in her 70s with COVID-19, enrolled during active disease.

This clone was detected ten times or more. CDR3 amino acids: CASASPGLGGDEQYF. The CDR3 DNA sequence: TGTGCCAGTGCATCCCCCGGCCTCGGGGGGGACGAGCAGTACTTC. The chain couples TRBV28 to TRBJ2-7; 8 nucleotides line up with TRBD2. The CDR3 runs 15 residues. V shed 9 bases and J 5 bases; nucleotides not matched to a gene: 15. In germline, CDR1 is MDHEN, CDR2 SYDVKM.

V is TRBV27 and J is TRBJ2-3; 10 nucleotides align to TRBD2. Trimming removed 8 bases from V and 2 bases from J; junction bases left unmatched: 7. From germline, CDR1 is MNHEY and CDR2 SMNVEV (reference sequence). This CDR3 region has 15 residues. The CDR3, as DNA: TGTGCCAGCCAACCTAGCGGGGGCTACACAGATACGCAGTATTTT. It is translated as CASQPSGGYTDTQYF.

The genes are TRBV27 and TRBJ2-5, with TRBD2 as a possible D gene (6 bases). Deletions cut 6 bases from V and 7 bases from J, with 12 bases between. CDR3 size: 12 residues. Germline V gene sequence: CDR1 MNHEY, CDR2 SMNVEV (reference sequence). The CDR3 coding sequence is TGTGCCAGCAGCAGACTAGAAGGGACCCAGTACTTC. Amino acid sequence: CASSRLEGTQYF.

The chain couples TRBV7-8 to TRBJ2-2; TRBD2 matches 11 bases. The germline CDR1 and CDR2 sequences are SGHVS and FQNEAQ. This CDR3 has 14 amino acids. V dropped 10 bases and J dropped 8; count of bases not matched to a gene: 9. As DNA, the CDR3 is TGTGCCACCCGACTAGCGGGAATTCGTGGGGAGCTGTTTTTT. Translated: CATRLAGIRGELFF.

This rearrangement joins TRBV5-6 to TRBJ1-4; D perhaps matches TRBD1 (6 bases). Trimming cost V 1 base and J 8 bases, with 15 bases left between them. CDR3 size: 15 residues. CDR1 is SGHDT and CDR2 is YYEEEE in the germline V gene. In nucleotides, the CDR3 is TGTGCCAGCAGCTTGCGACAGGCCGATGGGGAAAAACTGTTTTTT. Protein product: CASSLRQADGEKLFF. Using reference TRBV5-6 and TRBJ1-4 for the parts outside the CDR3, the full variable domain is DAGVTQSPTHLIKTRGQQVTLRCSPKSGHDTVSWYQQALGQGPQFIFQYYEEEERQRGNFPDRFSGHQFPNYSSELNVNALLLGDSALYLCASSLRQADGEKLFFGSGTQLSVL.